The TCR beta chain described here comes from a study of T cell repertoires in cytomegalovirus infection. Study-level background: Evidence of both CMV infection and a matching HLA type came from public TCR beta signatures. Study findings and constraints: Cumulative frequency (of public TCR beta family members) identified carriers of CMV plus the relevant HLA. HLA-C-restricted CMV clonotypes gave the most frequent clonotype in two of eight donors.

V was cut by 7 bases and J by 4 bases, with 15 bases left in between. This CDR3 has 14 amino acids. CDR1 and CDR2 from the germline V gene are MNHEY and SVGEGT. TCRdb reanalysed the reads using MiXCR and keeps one entry per CDR3 protein. This table has fewer than 1,000,000 distinct CDR3 sequences, around 32% appearing once. On this clonotype itself: The antigen is undetermined.

V usage is TRBV6-2 or TRBV6-3 and J usage is TRBJ2-3; D is ambiguous. This TCR came from a human donor in good health (CMV status not recorded). Some clones in this sample may be carry-over from other donors' samples. Source: cultured CD8+ T cells from PBMCs, taken from culture after CMV antigen stimulation. The CDR3 DNA follows: TGTGCCAGCAAGCAGTCCTTGTTCCCAGATACGCAGTATTTT. Its translation is CASKQSLFPDTQYF.